The 10 T cell receptor beta chains below all came from one sample that was sequenced in a study of CD8 T cells in Susac syndrome (dated by TCRdb to between 2019 and 2020). The method behind the library was the immunoSEQ multiplex PCR assay. RNA was extracted using the RNeasy kit, and about 0.45 to 1 microgram was reverse transcribed with random hexamers. TCRdb handled the public reads itself, with Q25 trimming in fastp and clone calling in MiXCR, and kept productive beta chains. Merged by CDR3 protein, the rows form single entries marked with the most common genes and DNA. This sample is represented by a few hundred thousand distinct CDR3 sequences; 95% of them were singletons. The ten largest clones add up to 0.08% to 0.095% of the sample. Input material: CD4+ T cells from PBMCs. These receptors were obtained from a human donor with multiple sclerosis.

The chain recombines TRBV20-1 with TRBJ2-3, with TRBD1 matching 7 bases. There are 14 residues in the CDR3. The germline V gene encodes CDR1 DFQATT and CDR2 SNEGSKA (reference sequence). The trim removed 1 base at V and 3 bases at J, leaving 4 bases unmatched. Written as DNA, the CDR3 is TGCAGTGCTAGAGGGGGGACAGCGACAGATACGCAGTATTTT. It codes for CSARGGTATDTQYF.

The chain carries TRBV11-1 and TRBJ2-2, with TRBD2 matching over 7 bases. Per the germline V gene, CDR1 is SGHAT and CDR2 is FQDESV (reference sequence). The J segment lost 7 bases and the V segment lost 1 base, leaving 3 bases of the junction unmatched. This CDR3 contains 14 residues. CDR3 region: CASSLDTSVGELFF. The CDR3 bases are TGTGCCAGCAGCTTAGATACTAGCGTCGGGGAGCTGTTTTTT.

DNA for the CDR3: TGTGCCTGGAGTACCCTCGCAGGGGTTACCGGGGAGCTGTTTTTT. This encodes CAWSTLAGVTGELFF. The rearrangement joins TRBV30 to TRBJ2-2; D is possibly TRBD1 (6 bases). CDR3 length equals 15 residues. Germline loops: CDR1 GTSNPN, CDR2 SVGIG (reference sequence). Trimming left V 2 bases short and J 5 bases short, with 15 bases between.

The chain joins TRBV29-1 to TRBJ2-7; TRBD2 matches at 11 bases. CDR3 length: 16 residues. Germline values: CDR1 SQVTM, CDR2 ANQGSEA. V shed 1 base and J 2 bases; nucleotides not matched to a gene: 7. CDR3 sequence reads: CSVEGLAGRLTYEQYF. The CDR3, as DNA: TGCAGCGTTGAAGGACTAGCGGGGCGGCTTACCTACGAGCAGTACTTC.

V usage is TRBV25-1 and J usage is TRBJ1-2, with D possibly matching TRBD1 (6 bases). V was cut by 6 bases and J by 7 bases, with 18 bases left in between. The CDR3 totals 14 residues. Germline values: CDR1 MGHDK, CDR2 SYGVNS. This CDR3 is CASRLAGGRAGYTF. The CDR3 DNA reads TGTGCCAGCAGGTTGGCGGGGGGCCGGGCTGGCTACACCTTC.

V and J are TRBV20-1 and TRBJ2-5; 15 bases fit TRBD2. There are 16 residues in the CDR3. The germline CDR1 and CDR2 sequences are DFQATT and SNEGSKA (reference sequence). Germline trimming cut 5 bases from V and 1 base from J; bases unmatched to any gene: 5. CDR3 loop: CSAVGLAGGIQETQYF. DNA of the CDR3: TGCAGTGCTGTCGGACTAGCGGGGGGGATCCAAGAGACCCAGTACTTC.

The J gene is TRBJ1-1, the V gene TRBV7-3, with D possibly matching TRBD1 (5 bases). This CDR3 spans 13 amino acids. In germline, CDR1 is SGHTA, CDR2 FQGTGA. V lost 5 bases and J lost 5, with 12 bases in between. The CDR3 DNA reads as TGTGCCAGCAGCCAAACAGGATCAACTGAAGCTTTCTTT. Residues: CASSQTGSTEAFF.

The V call is TRBV6-1, the J call TRBJ2-7; TRBD1 matches at 7 bases. Germline CDR1 is MNHNS and CDR2 is SASEGT. Trimming at V came to 3 bases and at J to 2 bases, leaving 1 base not matched to a gene. The length of the CDR3 is 13 residues. The CDR3 sequence: CASSDQGAYEQYF. The CDR3, as DNA: TGTGCCAGCAGTGATCAGGGGGCCTACGAGCAGTACTTC.

The genes are TRBV12-3 or TRBV12-4 and TRBJ1-1, with D possibly being TRBD1 (6 bases). CDR3 length: 14 amino acids. With 7 bases removed from V and 3 bases from J, the gap between germline ends came to 15 bases. Here the CDR3 reads CASNFGGRDTEAFF. The DNA for the CDR3 is TGTGCCAGCAACTTTGGGGGGCGGGACACTGAAGCTTTCTTT.

The CDR3 loop reads CASSPKQFF. The CDR3 bases are TGTGCCAGCAGCCCAAAGCAGTTCTTC. The V and J genes are TRBV7-9 and TRBJ2-1; D remains unclear. The CDR3 spans 9 residues. The V gene's germline CDR1 is SEHNR and CDR2 FQNEAQ (reference sequence). Trimming shortened V by 5 bases and J by 11 bases, and 4 bases separated the two germline ends.